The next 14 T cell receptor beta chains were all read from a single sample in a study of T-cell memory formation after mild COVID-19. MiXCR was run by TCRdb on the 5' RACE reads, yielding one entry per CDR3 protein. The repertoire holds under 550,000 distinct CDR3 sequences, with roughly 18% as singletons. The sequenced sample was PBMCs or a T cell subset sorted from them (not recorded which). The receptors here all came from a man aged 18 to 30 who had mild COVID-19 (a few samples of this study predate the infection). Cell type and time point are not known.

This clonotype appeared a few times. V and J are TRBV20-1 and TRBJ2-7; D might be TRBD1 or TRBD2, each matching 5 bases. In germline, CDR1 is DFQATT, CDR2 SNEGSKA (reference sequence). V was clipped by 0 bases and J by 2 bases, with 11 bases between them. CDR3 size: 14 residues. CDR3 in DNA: TGCAGTGCTAGAGACCTGAGGGGAGCCTACGAGCAGTACTTC. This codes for CSARDLRGAYEQYF.

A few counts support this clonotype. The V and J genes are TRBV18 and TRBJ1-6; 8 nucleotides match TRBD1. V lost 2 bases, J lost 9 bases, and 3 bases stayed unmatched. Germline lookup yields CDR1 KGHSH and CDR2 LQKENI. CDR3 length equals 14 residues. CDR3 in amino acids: CASSPSGQASPLHF. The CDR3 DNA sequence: TGTGCCAGCTCACCATCGGGACAGGCTTCACCCCTCCACTTT.

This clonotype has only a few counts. CDR3 amino acids: CASSVDAGGGNQPQHF. CDR3 bases: TGTGCCAGCAGCGTAGATGCGGGGGGGGGCAATCAGCCCCAGCATTTT. The V call is TRBV9, the J call TRBJ1-5; D may be TRBD1 (5 bases). V shed 0 bases and J shed 2 bases, with 12 bases lying between them. CDR3 size: 16 residues. Germline V CDR1 and CDR2: SGDLS, YYNGEE.

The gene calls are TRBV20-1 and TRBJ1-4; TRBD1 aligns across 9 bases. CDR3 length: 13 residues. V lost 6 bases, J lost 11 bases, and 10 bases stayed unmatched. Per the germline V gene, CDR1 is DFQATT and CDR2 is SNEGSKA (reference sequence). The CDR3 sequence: CSAPPGQGRKLFF. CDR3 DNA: TGCAGTGCCCCTCCGGGACAGGGACGCAAACTGTTTTTT.

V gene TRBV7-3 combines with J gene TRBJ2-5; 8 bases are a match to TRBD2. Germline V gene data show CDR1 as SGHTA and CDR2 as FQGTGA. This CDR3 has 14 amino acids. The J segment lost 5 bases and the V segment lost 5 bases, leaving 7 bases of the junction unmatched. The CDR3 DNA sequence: TGTGCCAGCAGCCAAGGACTAGCCGGGGAGACCCAGTACTTC. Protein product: CASSQGLAGETQYF. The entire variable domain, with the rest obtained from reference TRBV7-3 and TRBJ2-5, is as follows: GAGVSQTPSNKVTEKGKYVELRCDPISGHTALYWYRQSLGQGPEFLIYFQGTGAADDSGLPNDRFFAVRPEGSVSTLKIQRTERGDSAVYLCASSQGLAGETQYFGPGTRLLVL.

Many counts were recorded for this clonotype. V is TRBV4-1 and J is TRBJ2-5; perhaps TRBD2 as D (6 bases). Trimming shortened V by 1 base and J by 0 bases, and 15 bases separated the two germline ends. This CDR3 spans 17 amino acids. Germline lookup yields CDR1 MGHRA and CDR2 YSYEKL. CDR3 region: CASSQGSSGGYQETQYF. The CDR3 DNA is TGCGCCAGCAGCCAAGGCTCAAGCGGAGGGTACCAAGAGACCCAGTACTTC.

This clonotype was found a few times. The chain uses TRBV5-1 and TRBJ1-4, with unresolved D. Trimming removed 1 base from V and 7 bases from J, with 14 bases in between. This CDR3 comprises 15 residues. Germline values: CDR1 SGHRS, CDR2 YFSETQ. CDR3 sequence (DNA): TGCGCCAGCAGCTTGTCTCGGGTTCTGGGTGAAAAACTGTTTTTT. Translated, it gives CASSLSRVLGEKLFF.

CDR3 loop: CASSLGWLVGNEQFF. CDR3 coding DNA: TGTGCCAGCAGCTTAGGATGGTTGGTTGGCAATGAGCAGTTCTTC. The V call is TRBV7-9, the J call TRBJ2-1; D gene uncertain. V was clipped by 1 base and J by 6 bases, with 13 bases between them. The CDR3 has 15 amino acids. Germline V gene sequence: CDR1 SEHNR, CDR2 FQNEAQ (reference sequence).

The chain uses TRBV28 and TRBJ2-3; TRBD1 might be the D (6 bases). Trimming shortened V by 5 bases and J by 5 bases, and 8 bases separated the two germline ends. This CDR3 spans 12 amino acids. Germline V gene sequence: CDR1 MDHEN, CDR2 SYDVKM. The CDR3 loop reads CASSLDRDTQYF. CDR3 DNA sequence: TGTGCCAGCAGTCTGGACAGAGATACGCAGTATTTT.

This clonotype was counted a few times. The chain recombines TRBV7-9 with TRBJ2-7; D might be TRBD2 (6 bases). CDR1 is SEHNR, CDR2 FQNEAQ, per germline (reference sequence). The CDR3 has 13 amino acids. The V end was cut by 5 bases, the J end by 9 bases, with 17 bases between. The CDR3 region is CASSPSEGLGQYF. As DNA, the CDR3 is TGTGCCAGCAGCCCCTCGGAGGGTCTAGGGCAGTACTTC.

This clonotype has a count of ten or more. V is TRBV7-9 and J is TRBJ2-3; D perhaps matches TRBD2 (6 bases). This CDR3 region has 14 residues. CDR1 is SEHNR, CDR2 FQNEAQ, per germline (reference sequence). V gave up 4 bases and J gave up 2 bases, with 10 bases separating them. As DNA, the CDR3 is TGTGCCAGCAGCTCGGGACTGCACACAGATACGCAGTATTTT. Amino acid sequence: CASSSGLHTDTQYF. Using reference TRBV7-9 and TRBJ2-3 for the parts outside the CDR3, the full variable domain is DTGVSQNPRHKITKRGQNVTFRCDPISEHNRLYWYRQTLGQGPEFLTYFQNEAQLEKSRLLSDRFSAERPKGSFSTLEIQRTEQGDSAMYLCASSSGLHTDTQYFGPGTRLTVL.

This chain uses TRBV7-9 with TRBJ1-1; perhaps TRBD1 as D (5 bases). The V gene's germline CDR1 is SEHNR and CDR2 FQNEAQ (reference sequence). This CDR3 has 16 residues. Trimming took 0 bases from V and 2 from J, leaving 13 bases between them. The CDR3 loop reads CASSLAPSGENTEAFF. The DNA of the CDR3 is TGTGCCAGCAGCTTAGCGCCTTCGGGGGAAAACACTGAAGCTTTCTTT.

This chain's CDR3 is CASVPQGATYEQYF. CDR3 in DNA: TGTGCCAGCGTACCTCAAGGGGCAACCTACGAGCAGTACTTC. The genes are TRBV28 and TRBJ2-7; possible D gene TRBD1, 5 bases. CDR3 size: 14 residues. Trimming pared 8 bases from V and 2 bases from J, leaving 16 bases between. CDR1 is MDHEN, CDR2 SYDVKM, per germline.

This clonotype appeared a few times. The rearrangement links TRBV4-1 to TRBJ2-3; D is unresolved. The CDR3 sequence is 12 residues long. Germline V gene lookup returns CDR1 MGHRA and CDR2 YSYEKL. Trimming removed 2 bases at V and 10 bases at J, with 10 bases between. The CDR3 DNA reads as TGCGCCAGCAGCCAAAGGCAGAGTGCGCAGTATTTT. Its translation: CASSQRQSAQYF.